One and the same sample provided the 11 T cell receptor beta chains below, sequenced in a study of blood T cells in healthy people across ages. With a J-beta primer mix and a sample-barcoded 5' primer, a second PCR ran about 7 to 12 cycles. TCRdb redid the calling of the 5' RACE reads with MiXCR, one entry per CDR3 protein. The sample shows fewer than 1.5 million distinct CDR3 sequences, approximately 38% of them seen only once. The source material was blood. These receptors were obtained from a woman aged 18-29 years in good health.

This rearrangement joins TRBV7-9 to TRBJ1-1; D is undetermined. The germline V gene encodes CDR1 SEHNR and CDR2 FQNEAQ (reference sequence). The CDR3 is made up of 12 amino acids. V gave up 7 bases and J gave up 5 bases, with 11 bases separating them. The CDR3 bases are TGTGCCAGCATCCTCTGGGAGACTGAAGCTTTCTTT. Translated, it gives CASILWETEAFF.

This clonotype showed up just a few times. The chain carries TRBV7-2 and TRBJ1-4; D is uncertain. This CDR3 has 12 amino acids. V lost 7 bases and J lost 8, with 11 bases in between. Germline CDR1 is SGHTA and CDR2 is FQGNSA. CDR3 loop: CASTQTGEKLFF. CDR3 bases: TGTGCCAGCACCCAAACCGGAGAAAAACTGTTTTTT.

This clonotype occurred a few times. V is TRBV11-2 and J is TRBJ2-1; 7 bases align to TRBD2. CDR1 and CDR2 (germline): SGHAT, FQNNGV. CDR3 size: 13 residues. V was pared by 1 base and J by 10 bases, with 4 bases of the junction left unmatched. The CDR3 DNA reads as TGTGCCAGCAGCTTAGGACTAGCTTTAGAGCAGTTCTTC. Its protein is CASSLGLALEQFF.

CDR3 residues: CSLRLAGVAEQFF. The DNA of the CDR3 is TGCAGTCTTAGACTAGCGGGGGTGGCTGAGCAGTTCTTC. This rearrangement joins TRBV29-1 to TRBJ2-1; 12 bases are shared with TRBD2. Germline CDR1 is SQVTM and CDR2 is ANQGSEA. The CDR3 consists of 13 residues.

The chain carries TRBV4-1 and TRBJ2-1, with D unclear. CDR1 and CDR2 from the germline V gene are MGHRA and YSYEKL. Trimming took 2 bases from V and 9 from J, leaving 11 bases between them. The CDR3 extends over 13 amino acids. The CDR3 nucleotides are TGCGCCAGCAGCCAATTGACCCCTACTGAGCAGTTCTTC. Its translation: CASSQLTPTEQFF.

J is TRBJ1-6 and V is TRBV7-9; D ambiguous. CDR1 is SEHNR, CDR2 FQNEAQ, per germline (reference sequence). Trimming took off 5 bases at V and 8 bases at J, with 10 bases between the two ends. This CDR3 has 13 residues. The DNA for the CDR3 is TGTGCCAGCAGCCCCGAGGCGTATTCACCCCTCCACTTT. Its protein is CASSPEAYSPLHF.

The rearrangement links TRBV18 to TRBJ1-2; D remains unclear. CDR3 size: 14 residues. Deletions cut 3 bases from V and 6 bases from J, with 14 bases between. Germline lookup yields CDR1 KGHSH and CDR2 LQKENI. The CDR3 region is CASSPTARADGYTF. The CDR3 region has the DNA TGTGCCAGCTCACCCACGGCAAGAGCTGATGGCTACACCTTC.

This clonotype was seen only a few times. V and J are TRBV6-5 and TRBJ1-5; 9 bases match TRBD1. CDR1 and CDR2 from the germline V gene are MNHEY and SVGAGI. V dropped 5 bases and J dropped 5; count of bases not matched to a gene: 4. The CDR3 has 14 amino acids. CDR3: CASSRQGGHQPQHF. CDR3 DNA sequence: TGTGCCAGCAGTAGACAGGGGGGCCATCAGCCCCAGCATTTT.

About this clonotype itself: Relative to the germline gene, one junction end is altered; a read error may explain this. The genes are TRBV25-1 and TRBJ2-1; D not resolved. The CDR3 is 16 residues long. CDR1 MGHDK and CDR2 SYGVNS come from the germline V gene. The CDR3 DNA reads TGCGCCAGCAGTGAACGGGTCCGTAGGACCTACAATGAGCAGTTCTTC. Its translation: CASSERVRRTYNEQFF. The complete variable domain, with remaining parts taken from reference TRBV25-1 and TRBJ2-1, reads EADIYQTPRYLVIGTGKKITLECSQTMGHDKMYWYQQDPGMELHLIHYSYGVNSTEKGDLSSESTVSRIRTEHFPLTLESARPSHTSQYLCASSERVRRTYNEQFFGPGTRLTVL.

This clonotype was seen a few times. CDR3 sequence: CSAGNSNQPQHF. The CDR3 bases are TGCAGTGCTGGGAACTCAAATCAGCCCCAGCATTTT. The chain is built from TRBV20-1 and TRBJ1-5; D gene ambiguous. V gave up 5 bases and J gave up 4 bases, with 9 bases separating them. The CDR3 contains 12 residues. In germline, CDR1 is DFQATT, CDR2 SNEGSKA (reference sequence).

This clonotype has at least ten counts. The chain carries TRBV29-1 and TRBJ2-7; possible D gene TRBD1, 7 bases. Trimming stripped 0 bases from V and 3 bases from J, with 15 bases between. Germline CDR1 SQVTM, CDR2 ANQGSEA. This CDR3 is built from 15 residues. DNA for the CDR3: TGCAGCGTTGAAGATGGAGGGACAGATAGCTACGAGCAGTACTTC. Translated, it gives CSVEDGGTDSYEQYF.